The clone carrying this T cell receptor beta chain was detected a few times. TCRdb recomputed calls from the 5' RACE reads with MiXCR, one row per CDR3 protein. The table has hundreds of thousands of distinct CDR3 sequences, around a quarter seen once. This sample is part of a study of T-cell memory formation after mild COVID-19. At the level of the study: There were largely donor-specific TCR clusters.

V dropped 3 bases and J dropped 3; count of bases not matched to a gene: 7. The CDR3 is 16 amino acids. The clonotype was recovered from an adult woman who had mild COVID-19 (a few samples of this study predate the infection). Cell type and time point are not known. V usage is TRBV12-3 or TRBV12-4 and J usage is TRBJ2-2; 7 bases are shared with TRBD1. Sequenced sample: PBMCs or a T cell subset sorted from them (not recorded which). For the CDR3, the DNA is TGTGCCAGCAGTTTCAAACAGGGGCGGGACACCGGGGAGCTGTTTTTT. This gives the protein CASSFKQGRDTGELFF.